The clone carrying this T cell receptor (beta chain) was observed at least ten times. Amplified regions were TCR beta CDR3 sequences from RNA transcripts. The HTBI primer set drove a first-round RT-PCR of the TCR CDR3. TCRdb reanalysed the multiplex PCR reads using MiXCR and keeps one entry per CDR3 protein. The table has about 380,000 distinct CDR3 sequences, about 14% seen once. This specimen belongs to a study of T cells in Graves' hyperthyroidism and ophthalmopathy. The receptor was derived from a woman aged 55-69 years with Graves' hyperthyroidism. The sequencing input was blood.

The CDR3: CSARGQLRNEQFF. The DNA for the CDR3 is TGCAGTGCTAGAGGGCAGCTTAGGAATGAGCAGTTCTTC. The chain combines TRBV20-1 with TRBJ2-1; D gene ambiguous. Trimming stripped 1 base from V and 7 bases from J, with 11 bases between. Germline V lookup: CDR1 DFQATT, CDR2 SNEGSKA (reference sequence). CDR3 length: 13 amino acids.